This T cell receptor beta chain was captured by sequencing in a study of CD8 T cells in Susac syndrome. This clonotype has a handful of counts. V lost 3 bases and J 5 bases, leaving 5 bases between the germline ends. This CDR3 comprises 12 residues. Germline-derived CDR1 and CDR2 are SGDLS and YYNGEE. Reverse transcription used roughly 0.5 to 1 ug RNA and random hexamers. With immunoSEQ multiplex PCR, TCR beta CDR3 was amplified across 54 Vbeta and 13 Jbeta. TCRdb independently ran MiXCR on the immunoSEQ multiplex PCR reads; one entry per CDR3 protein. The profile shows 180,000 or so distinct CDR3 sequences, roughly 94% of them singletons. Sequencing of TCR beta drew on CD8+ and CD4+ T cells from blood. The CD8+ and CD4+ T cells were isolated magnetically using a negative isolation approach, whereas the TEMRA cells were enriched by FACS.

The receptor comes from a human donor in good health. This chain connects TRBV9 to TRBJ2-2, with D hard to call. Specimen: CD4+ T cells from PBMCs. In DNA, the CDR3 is TGTGCCAGCAGCGGGACGACCGGGGAGCTGTTTTTT. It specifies CASSGTTGELFF.